Listed here are 26 T cell receptor beta chains from one sample, sequenced in a study of cytomegalovirus exposure and HLA in healthy donors. PCR involved 60 Vbeta and 13 Jbeta primers. Sequencing was performed with immunoSEQ multiplex PCR; in TCRdb, only in-frame clones are kept and a portion is missing. The sample carries under 170,000 clones, about 85% recorded once. The material sequenced was PBMCs. All receptors come from a human donor in good health.

The chain has TRBV10-2 and TRBJ1-2; TRBD1 might be the D (6 bases). V shed 4 bases and J shed 4 bases, with 10 bases lying between them. The CDR3 runs 13 residues. The germline V gene has CDR1 WSHSY and CDR2 SAAADI. The CDR3 reads CASSVQGSYGYTF. The CDR3 bases are TGCGCCAGCAGTGTGCAGGGGAGCTATGGCTACACCTTC.

The chain couples TRBV4-2 to TRBJ2-2; the match to TRBD2 covers 12 bases. This CDR3 comprises 17 residues. Germline CDR1 and CDR2: LGHNA and YNFKEQ. V dropped 4 bases and J dropped 2; count of bases not matched to a gene: 5. Here the CDR3 DNA reads TGTGCCAGCAGCCTCCCGGGACTAGCGGGCAACACCGGGGAGCTGTTTTTT. Translation: CASSLPGLAGNTGELFF.

This chain uses TRBV27 with TRBJ1-6; D perhaps matches TRBD1 (6 bases). Germline V gene data show CDR1 as MNHEY and CDR2 as SMNVEV (reference sequence). The CDR3 is made up of 16 amino acids. V lost 6 bases and J 14 bases, leaving 26 bases between the germline ends. CDR3: CASSTAVTGSSPTLHF. CDR3 coding DNA: TGTGCCAGCAGCACGGCCGTTACAGGGTCCAGTCCAACCCTCCACTTT.

This clone was detected a few times. This chain uses TRBV28 with TRBJ2-7, with 8 bases matching TRBD1. CDR3 size: 16 residues. V was pared by 5 bases and J by 2 bases, with 11 bases of the junction left unmatched. Germline V gene lookup returns CDR1 MDHEN and CDR2 SYDVKM. CDR3 coding DNA: TGTGCCAGCAGTCCTCATTTGGACAGGGTCACCTACGAGCAGTACTTC. It translates to CASSPHLDRVTYEQYF. Filled out from reference TRBV28 and TRBJ2-7, the complete variable domain reads DVKVTQSSRYLVKRTGEKVFLECVQDMDHENMFWYRQDPGLGLRLIYFSYDVKMKEKGDIPEGYSVSREKKERFSLILESASTNQTSMYLCASSPHLDRVTYEQYFGPGTRLTVT.

This rearrangement joins TRBV11-2 to TRBJ2-3; TRBD2 matches at 10 bases. This CDR3 region has 16 residues. The germline CDR1 and CDR2 sequences are SGHAT and FQNNGV. The V segment lost 5 bases and the J segment 1 base; nucleotides outside the gene matches: 6. The CDR3 loop is CASSRASGGRTDTQYF. CDR3 DNA sequence: TGTGCCAGCAGCCGGGCTAGCGGGGGACGCACAGATACGCAGTATTTT.

V is TRBV7-8 and J is TRBJ1-6; 9 bases are a match to TRBD1. This CDR3 region has 14 residues. V trimming: 2 bases; J trimming: 9 bases; junction bases outside the gene matches: 2. Germline CDR1 and CDR2: SGHVS and FQNEAQ. For the CDR3, the DNA is TGTGCCAGCAGCTTAAAACAGGGGGCTTCACCCCTCCACTTT. This sequence encodes CASSLKQGASPLHF.

This clone has a handful of counts. V is TRBV7-6 and J is TRBJ2-1, with TRBD2 matching 7 bases. Per germline, CDR1 SGHVS and CDR2 FNYEAQ. The CDR3 contains 14 residues. J was trimmed by 0 bases and V by 6 bases; bases with no gene match: 2. The CDR3 spells CASSSSGSYNEQFF. Here the CDR3 DNA reads TGTGCCAGCAGTTCTAGCGGCTCCTACAATGAGCAGTTCTTC.

The CDR3 spells CASSFGGLSTDTQYF. CDR3 nucleotide sequence: TGCGCCAGCAGCTTCGGGGGACTCAGCACAGATACGCAGTATTTT. The chain combines TRBV5-1 with TRBJ2-3, with D tentatively TRBD2 (6 bases). The CDR3 covers 15 residues. Germline V gives CDR1 SGHRS, CDR2 YFSETQ. V shed 2 bases and J shed 0 bases, with 10 bases lying between them.

V gene TRBV27 combines with J gene TRBJ1-1, with 9 bases lining up with TRBD1. CDR1 is MNHEY and CDR2 is SMNVEV in the germline V gene (reference sequence). V trimming: 6 bases; J trimming: 5 bases; junction bases outside the gene matches: 10. The length of the CDR3 is 15 residues. The CDR3 is CASSQGQGVMTEAFF. The CDR3 region has the DNA TGTGCCAGCAGCCAGGGACAGGGAGTGATGACTGAAGCTTTCTTT.

This clone is a singleton in its sample. The chain couples TRBV6-6 to TRBJ1-5, with 9 positions matching TRBD1. V lost 5 bases, J lost 4 bases, and 0 bases stayed unmatched. The CDR3 length is 13 residues. Germline V lookup: CDR1 MNHNY, CDR2 SVGAGI (reference sequence). CDR3 region: CASSDRGNQPQHF. The CDR3 bases are TGTGCCAGCAGTGACAGGGGGAATCAGCCCCAGCATTTT.

The CDR3 nucleotides read TGTGCCAGCAGTGAGGGGACATCAATGAACACTGAAGCTTTCTTT. This codes for CASSEGTSMNTEAFF. This sequence joins TRBV6-4 and TRBJ1-1; possibly TRBD1 for D (6 bases). Germline lookup yields CDR1 MRHNA and CDR2 SNTAGT. Trimming removed 3 bases at V and 0 bases at J, with 11 bases between. This CDR3 is 15 amino acids long.

This rearrangement joins TRBV7-2 to TRBJ2-3, with 10 nucleotides matching TRBD2. Germline V lookup: CDR1 SGHTA, CDR2 FQGNSA. This CDR3 comprises 18 residues. The V and J ends lost 0 bases and 0 bases, in that order; junction bases with no gene match: 6. CDR3 residues: CASSLAGTSVTSTDTQYF. DNA of the CDR3: TGTGCCAGCAGCTTAGCCGGGACTAGCGTAACTAGCACAGATACGCAGTATTTT.

The CDR3 region is CASYTGSAASNYEQYF. The CDR3 DNA sequence: TGTGCCAGCTACACGGGATCGGCCGCTTCCAACTACGAGCAGTACTTC. The rearrangement uses TRBV28 and TRBJ2-5, with D perhaps TRBD2 (5 bases). TRBJ2-7 matches the DNA end more closely, so the J call is doubtful. This CDR3 contains 16 residues. Germline V gene data show CDR1 as MDHEN and CDR2 as SYDVKM.

The chain links TRBV29-1 to TRBJ2-1; 9 bases align to TRBD2. The germline CDR1 and CDR2 sequences are SQVTM and ANQGSEA. The junction had 7 bases not matched to a gene; V was cut back by 6 bases and J by 4 bases. This CDR3 region has 14 residues. The CDR3 coding sequence is TGCAGCGTATCCCGGGCGGGAGGGTACAATGAGCAGTTCTTC. Translated: CSVSRAGGYNEQFF.

The chain couples TRBV5-4 to TRBJ1-2; 10 nucleotides match TRBD1. This CDR3 contains 14 residues. Germline V gene lookup returns CDR1 SGHNT and CDR2 YYREEE (reference sequence). The trim removed 4 bases at V and 7 bases at J, leaving 7 bases unmatched. As DNA, the CDR3 is TGTGCCAGCAGCGCGGCGACAGGGGGCTCTGGCTACACCTTC. Translation gives CASSAATGGSGYTF.

The chain links TRBV5-4 to TRBJ2-3; TRBD2 matches at 9 bases. This CDR3 is 16 amino acids long. Germline trimming cut 7 bases from V and 6 bases from J; bases unmatched to any gene: 15. From germline, CDR1 is SGHNT and CDR2 YYREEE (reference sequence). The CDR3 spells CASRTKGAGGRDTQYF. In nucleotides, the CDR3 is TGTGCCAGCCGCACAAAGGGGGCGGGGGGGCGGGATACGCAGTATTTT.

This clone is a singleton in its sample. The V and J genes are TRBV5-1 and TRBJ2-7; D is possibly TRBD2 (6 bases). Per germline, CDR1 SGHRS and CDR2 YFSETQ. This CDR3 is 15 amino acids long. V lost 4 bases, J lost 0 bases, and 14 bases lay in between. CDR3 residues: CASSPSLGSSYEQYF. The CDR3 DNA is TGCGCCAGCAGCCCCTCTCTCGGGAGCTCCTACGAGCAGTACTTC.

This clone appeared a few times. This chain uses TRBV6-5 with TRBJ1-1; no firm D call. This CDR3 is 11 amino acids long. With 6 bases removed from V and 2 bases from J, the gap between germline ends came to 4 bases. CDR1 and CDR2 from the germline V gene are MNHEY and SVGAGI. Here the CDR3 DNA reads TGTGCCAGCAGCAGAAACACTGAAGCTTTCTTT. This sequence encodes CASSRNTEAFF.

This chain uses TRBV5-5 with TRBJ2-3, with TRBD2 identical over 8 bases. Germline assignment: CDR1 SGHKS and CDR2 YYEKEE (reference sequence). With V trimmed by 2 bases and J by 2 bases, 7 bases remained unmatched. This CDR3 has 16 residues. CDR3: CASSFSIAGITDTQYF. Written as DNA, the CDR3 is TGTGCCAGCAGCTTTTCAATAGCGGGGATCACAGATACGCAGTATTTT. The whole variable domain, filled in from reference TRBV5-5 and TRBJ2-3, reads DAGVTQSPTHLIKTRGQQVTLRCSPISGHKSVSWYQQVLGQGPQFIFQYYEKEERGRGNFPDRFSARQFPNYSSELNVNALLLGDSALYLCASSFSIAGITDTQYFGPGTRLTVL.

The rearrangement uses TRBV6-5 and TRBJ2-1; D is possibly TRBD1 (5 bases). V was trimmed by 8 bases and J by 10 bases, leaving 15 bases between them. CDR1 and CDR2 (germline): MNHEY, SVGAGI. The CDR3 is 12 amino acids. The CDR3: CASGYTGTEQFF. CDR3 in DNA: TGTGCCAGCGGCTACACAGGTACCGAGCAGTTCTTC.

This clone appeared a few times. The V gene is TRBV6-5, the J gene TRBJ1-1; 7 bases match TRBD1. The CDR3 runs 14 residues. V dropped 5 bases and J dropped 7; count of bases not matched to a gene: 10. The germline V gene has CDR1 MNHEY and CDR2 SVGAGI. The CDR3: CASSRSNRGVEAFF. CDR3 DNA: TGTGCCAGCAGTAGGAGTAACAGGGGTGTTGAAGCTTTCTTT.

The chain is built from TRBV5-6 and TRBJ2-5, with D tentatively TRBD2 (6 bases). This CDR3 has 14 amino acids. V lost 2 bases and J 11 bases, leaving 19 bases between the germline ends. Germline V lookup: CDR1 SGHDT, CDR2 YYEEEE. Here the CDR3 reads CASSLWKSLREQYF. The CDR3 nucleotides read TGTGCCAGCAGCTTATGGAAATCCCTTCGGGAGCAGTACTTC.

This clone has more than one count but fewer than ten. The V gene is TRBV6-5, the J gene TRBJ1-5; TRBD1 might be the D (5 bases). Looked up from germline, CDR1 is MNHEY and CDR2 is SVGAGI. This CDR3 contains 13 residues. V lost 9 bases and J lost 10, with 19 bases in between. The CDR3 here is CASSADSEPPQHF. The CDR3 DNA is TGTGCCAGTTCCGCCGACAGCGAACCACCCCAGCATTTT.

The rearrangement links TRBV6-1 to TRBJ1-1; 11 bases fit TRBD1. The V gene's germline CDR1 is MNHNS and CDR2 SASEGT. The length of the CDR3 is 13 residues. The V and J ends lost 6 bases and 10 bases, in that order; junction bases with no gene match: 7. CDR3 sequence: CASRGTGGVGAFF. The CDR3 DNA is TGTGCCAGCAGAGGGACAGGGGGAGTAGGAGCTTTCTTT.

The V call is TRBV6-5, the J call TRBJ2-7; 10 bases line up with TRBD1. The CDR3 length is 14 residues. Germline loops: CDR1 MNHEY, CDR2 SVGAGI. V lost 2 bases to trimming and J lost 2 bases; unmatched junction nucleotides: 0. The CDR3 bases are TGTGCCAGCAGTTACGGGACAGGGGCCTACGAGCAGTACTTC. Its translation: CASSYGTGAYEQYF.

This clone was seen only once. The chain combines TRBV6-6 with TRBJ2-7, with 7 bases that match TRBD1. After removal of 4 bases from V and 4 bases from J, the junction contained 7 bases not matched to a gene. Germline lookup yields CDR1 MNHNY and CDR2 SVGAGI (reference sequence). The CDR3 covers 14 residues. CDR3: CASSSGTDLYEQYF. The CDR3 region has the DNA TGTGCCAGCAGTTCCGGGACAGACTTATACGAGCAGTACTTC.